This T cell receptor (beta chain) is drawn from a study of T cell repertoires in cytomegalovirus infection. In the study overall: Recently identified HLA-C-restricted CMV epitopes and well-studied HLA-B-restricted CMV epitopes were used by the study. Public TCR beta signatures marked donors with CMV infection and the matching HLA. General study results and limits: The ex vivo response was dominated by HLA-C-restricted CMV-specific TCR beta clonotypes.

From the reads, TCRdb called clonotypes with MiXCR, one entry per CDR3 protein. The sample holds fewer than 1,000,000 distinct CDR3 sequences, 30% to 40% seen once. In its sample, this clonotype was seen a few times. No antigen is known for it. CDR3 length: 13 residues. Trimming cost V 6 bases and J 3 bases, with 12 bases left between them. The chain links TRBV12-3 or TRBV12-4 to TRBJ2-7; D gene unclear. The TCR comes from a human donor in good health (CMV status not recorded). Some clones in this sample may be carry-over from other donors' samples. The sequencing here drew on cultured CD8+ T cells from PBMCs, taken from culture after CMV antigen stimulation. The CDR3 DNA is TGTGCCAGCAGCCCCTTAAACTACTACGAGCAGTACTTC. Amino acid sequence: CASSPLNYYEQYF.